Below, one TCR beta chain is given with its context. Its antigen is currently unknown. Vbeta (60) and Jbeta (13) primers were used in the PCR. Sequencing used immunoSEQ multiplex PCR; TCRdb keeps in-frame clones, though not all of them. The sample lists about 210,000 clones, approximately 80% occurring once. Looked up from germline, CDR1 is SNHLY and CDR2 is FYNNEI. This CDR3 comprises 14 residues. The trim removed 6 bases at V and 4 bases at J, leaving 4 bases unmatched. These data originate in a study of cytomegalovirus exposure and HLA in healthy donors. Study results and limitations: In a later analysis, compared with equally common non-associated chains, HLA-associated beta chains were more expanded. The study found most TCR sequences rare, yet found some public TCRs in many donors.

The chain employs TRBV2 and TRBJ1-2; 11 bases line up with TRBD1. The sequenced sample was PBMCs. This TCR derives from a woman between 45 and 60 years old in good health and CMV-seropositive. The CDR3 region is CASSWTGGIYGYTF. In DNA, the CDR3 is TGTGCCAGCAGCTGGACAGGGGGCATCTATGGCTACACCTTC.